This TCR beta chain appears in the sequencing data of a study of blood T cell repertoires in COVID-19. Overall study context: Sample material is recorded as cDNA or gDNA derived from T cells, B-cell-depleted T cells, or PBMCs.

The protocol was immunoSEQ multiplex PCR, while the TCRdb copy is restricted to in-frame clones and leaves out a portion. The sample contains approximately 100,000 clones, approximately 91% of which appear only once. CDR3 length: 15 residues. The J segment lost 8 bases and the V segment lost 4 bases, leaving 8 bases of the junction unmatched. The germline V gene has CDR1 MNHEY and CDR2 SMNVEV (reference sequence). The TCR comes from a man aged 50-60 years with acute or convalescent COVID-19. This chain connects TRBV27 to TRBJ2-3, with 11 nucleotides matching TRBD2. The specimen was peripheral blood. Here the CDR3 reads CASSSYSGGASTQYF. The CDR3 nucleotides read TGTGCCAGCAGTTCTTATAGCGGGGGGGCGAGTACGCAGTATTTT.